The 8 T cell receptor beta chains listed next were all sequenced from one sample in a study of blood T cell repertoires in COVID-19. Using immunoSEQ multiplex PCR, the repertoire was profiled, and TCRdb retains in-frame clones only, with some absent. The table records 200,000 or so clones, about 80% of them present only once. The sequencing sample was made of peripheral blood. These receptors all stem from a human donor with acute or convalescent COVID-19. The donor label of this sample is uncertain.

This chain links TRBV18 with TRBJ2-2; D is unclear. CDR1 is KGHSH, CDR2 LQKENI, per germline. V lost 3 bases and J 0 bases, leaving 8 bases between the germline ends. The CDR3 extends over 15 amino acids. DNA of the CDR3: TGTGCCAGCTCACCGGTACAGCCGAACACCGGGGAGCTGTTTTTT. Protein product: CASSPVQPNTGELFF.

This clone was seen more than once but under ten times. The chain joins TRBV7-9 to TRBJ1-2; 10 nucleotides align to TRBD1. V lost 3 bases to trimming and J lost 8 bases; unmatched junction nucleotides: 3. The CDR3 covers 13 residues. Looked up from germline, CDR1 is SEHNR and CDR2 is FQNEAQ (reference sequence). CDR3 protein: CASSFRDRGGYTF. DNA for the CDR3: TGTGCCAGCAGCTTCCGGGACAGGGGAGGCTACACCTTC.

CDR3 in amino acids: CASSRYLTPEQYF. The CDR3 bases are TGTGCCAGCAGCCGCTATCTAACTCCCGAGCAGTACTTC. The chain combines TRBV3-1 (or the pseudogene TRBV3-2) with TRBJ2-7; D uncertain. The CDR3 is made up of 13 amino acids. CDR1 LGHDT and CDR2 YNNKEL come from the germline V gene (reference sequence). Deletions cut 4 bases from V and 6 bases from J, with 13 bases between.

This clone was seen a few times. The chain couples TRBV5-1 to TRBJ2-5; TRBD2 aligns across 12 bases. V lost 4 bases and J lost 5; bases outside the gene matches: 12. This CDR3 has 17 residues. Germline CDR1 and CDR2: SGHRS and YFSETQ. CDR3 sequence reads: CASSTRLAGAGRETQYF. The CDR3 DNA reads TGCGCCAGCAGCACCCGACTAGCGGGAGCAGGAAGGGAGACCCAGTACTTC. Full variable domain (missing parts from reference TRBV5-1 and TRBJ2-5): KAGVTQTPRYLIKTRGQQVTLSCSPISGHRSVSWYQQTPGQGLQFLFEYFSETQRNKGNFPGRFSGRQFSNSRSEMNVSTLELGDSALYLCASSTRLAGAGRETQYFGPGTRLLVL.

The chain couples TRBV6-5 to TRBJ1-2, with a possible D match to TRBD1 (5 bases). Germline V CDR1 and CDR2: MNHEY, SVGAGI. With 6 bases removed from V and 8 bases from J, the gap between germline ends came to 10 bases. The CDR3 runs 11 residues. The chain's CDR3 is CASRSGWGYTF. The CDR3 bases are TGTGCCAGCAGGTCAGGGTGGGGCTACACCTTC.

The chain carries TRBV10-3 and TRBJ2-2, with a tentative D call TRBD1 (6 bases). This CDR3 is built from 18 residues. In germline, CDR1 is ENHRY, CDR2 SYGVKD. V shed 2 bases and J shed 1 base, with 17 bases lying between them. This CDR3 is CAISEDEAGAGNTGELFF. The CDR3 region has the DNA TGTGCCATCAGTGAGGACGAAGCAGGGGCCGGGAACACCGGGGAGCTGTTTTTT.

The genes are TRBV27 and TRBJ1-2; D may be TRBD1 (5 bases). V was clipped by 3 bases and J by 7 bases, with 12 bases between them. Germline CDR1 and CDR2: MNHEY and SMNVEV (reference sequence). This CDR3 is 13 amino acids long. The DNA for the CDR3 is TGTGCCAGCAGTTTGGGAGGGGCGGGTGGCTACACCTTC. Its protein is CASSLGGAGGYTF.

This clone occurred a few times. The genes are TRBV5-1 and TRBJ1-1; no reliable D call. This CDR3 has 15 amino acids. Germline V gene sequence: CDR1 SGHRS, CDR2 YFSETQ. The V end lost 4 bases, the J end lost 0 bases, and 13 bases lay between the germline ends. CDR3: CASSPDGLMNTEAFF. For the CDR3, the DNA is TGCGCCAGCAGCCCGGACGGACTAATGAACACTGAAGCTTTCTTT.